Listed here are 9 T cell receptor beta chains from one sample, sequenced in a study of cytomegalovirus exposure and HLA in healthy donors. PCR used 60 Vbeta primers and 13 Jbeta primers. Assay used: immunoSEQ multiplex PCR; TCRdb lists only in-frame clones, some missing. The table has about 92,000 clones, 69% seen once. The sample comprised PBMCs. The receptors here all came from a man in his fifties in good health and CMV-seronegative.

The chain couples TRBV18 to TRBJ1-5, with D perhaps TRBD1 (5 bases). Between the trimmed V and J ends, which lost 3 bases and 1 base, there was a span of 13 bases. Germline CDR1 reads KGHSH; CDR2 reads LQKENI. The CDR3 has 16 amino acids. Written as DNA, the CDR3 is TGTGCCAGCTCACCGGGGGAGGGCTCGAGCAATCAGCCCCAGCATTTT. Residues: CASSPGEGSSNQPQHF. Variable domain in full (rest from reference TRBV18 and TRBJ1-5): NAGVMQNPRHLVRRRGQEARLRCSPMKGHSHVYWYRQLPEEGLKFMVYLQKENIIDESGMPKERFSAEFPKEGPSILRIQQVVRGDSAAYFCASSPGEGSSNQPQHFGDGTRLSIL.

This clone was seen once. The chain carries TRBV5-1 and TRBJ1-1; TRBD1 matches 10 bases. The CDR3 loop spans 15 amino acids. The V gene end was trimmed by 3 bases and the J gene end by 4 bases; junction bases not matched to a gene: 6. Per the germline V gene, CDR1 is SGHRS and CDR2 is YFSETQ. The CDR3 DNA reads TGCGCCAGCAGCTGGACAGGGGGGGTTGTCACTGAAGCTTTCTTT. Its translation is CASSWTGGVVTEAFF.

The table lists this clone with a few counts. V gene TRBV4-3 combines with J gene TRBJ1-4; D not resolved. The CDR3 covers 14 residues. The V and J ends lost 4 bases and 7 bases respectively, with 13 bases between them. Germline CDR1 and CDR2: LGHNA and YSLEER. CDR3 coding DNA: TGCGCCAGCAGCCCTGCGTTGTCGAGTGAAAAACTGTTTTTT. Translated: CASSPALSSEKLFF.

This clone was picked up a small number of times. The V call is TRBV5-1, the J call TRBJ2-3; maybe TRBD2 (5 bases). The germline V gene has CDR1 SGHRS and CDR2 YFSETQ. CDR3 length: 15 amino acids. The V end lost 5 bases, the J end lost 6 bases, and 19 bases lay between the germline ends. The chain's CDR3 is CASSADYTLVDTQYF. In nucleotides, the CDR3 is TGCGCCAGCAGTGCAGACTACACCCTTGTGGATACGCAGTATTTT.

This clone was seen a single time. V and J are TRBV29-1 and TRBJ2-5; possibly TRBD2 for D (5 bases). From germline, CDR1 is SQVTM and CDR2 ANQGSEA. Trimming took 5 bases from V and 2 from J, leaving 9 bases between them. The CDR3 is 12 residues long. CDR3 loop: CSVISGQETQYF. Here the CDR3 DNA reads TGCAGCGTTATCAGCGGACAAGAGACCCAGTACTTC.

This clone was seen only a few times. The V gene is TRBV5-1, the J gene TRBJ2-2; possibly TRBD2 for D (6 bases). The CDR3 runs 14 residues. Germline loops: CDR1 SGHRS, CDR2 YFSETQ. V lost 3 bases and J 5 bases, leaving 11 bases between the germline ends. CDR3 DNA: TGCGCCAGCAGCTGGGACTCTCTGACCGGGGAGCTGTTTTTT. The encoded protein is CASSWDSLTGELFF.

The rearrangement uses TRBV6-1 and TRBJ1-1, with D perhaps matching TRBD1 (6 bases). The CDR3 contains 13 residues. Germline CDR1 is MNHNS and CDR2 is SASEGT. The V and J ends lost 5 bases and 5 bases respectively, with 12 bases between them. This chain's CDR3 is CASSLQGETEAFF. CDR3 nucleotides: TGTGCCAGCAGTCTACAGGGAGAGACTGAAGCTTTCTTT.

The V and J genes are TRBV5-1 and TRBJ2-3; 11 bases are shared with TRBD2. The junction had 4 bases not matched to a gene; V was cut back by 0 bases and J by 1 base. CDR1 SGHRS and CDR2 YFSETQ come from the germline V gene. The CDR3 sequence is 17 residues long. In DNA, the CDR3 is TGCGCCAGCAGCTTGGACCCACTAGCGGGGGGCACAGATACGCAGTATTTT. It encodes CASSLDPLAGGTDTQYF.

The chain links TRBV7-2 to TRBJ1-5, with a weak D call TRBD1 (5 bases). There are 14 residues in the CDR3. V gave up 1 base and J gave up 7 bases, with 11 bases separating them. Looked up from germline, CDR1 is SGHTA and CDR2 is FQGNSA. Here the CDR3 reads CASSLDGGWQPQHF. The CDR3 DNA reads TGTGCCAGCAGCTTAGACGGGGGTTGGCAGCCCCAGCATTTT.